The text below deals with one TCR beta chain. The antigen remains undetermined. One end of the junction varies from germline; a read error may be responsible. This CDR3 is built from 16 residues. Germline V CDR1 and CDR2: MNHEY, SVGAGI. Nobody among the patients had been given any treatment before thyroid surgery. The sample is drawn from a study of metastatic and nonmetastatic thyroid tumors. Study information: Repertoires of blood and of tissue (tumor or nodule) from malignant and benign thyroid patients were compared. General study findings and limits: For both blood and tumor, malignant thyroid tumors reportedly showed significantly higher TCR beta diversity than benign nodules did.

Authors' processing steps: A classifier for distant metastasis in papillary thyroid cancer was constructed using CDR3 differences observed across clinicopathological groups. Using MiXCR, TCRdb re-called clones from the PCR reads. These V and J calls derive from TCRdb rather than the authors' analysis. The repertoire has approximately 69,000 clones, over 12% of them found once; the top ten carry over 6.5%. The source of this sequence is a male donor with papillary thyroid cancer or a benign thyroid nodule (not recorded which). Some clones in this sample may be carry-over from other donors' samples. The V call is TRBV6-5, the J call TRBJ2-7, with unresolved D. The sample comprised blood. CDR3 amino acids: CASSYARPRESYDQHF. The DNA for the CDR3 is TGTGCCAGCAGTTACGCAAGACCCCGTGAGTCCTACGATCAGCACTTC.